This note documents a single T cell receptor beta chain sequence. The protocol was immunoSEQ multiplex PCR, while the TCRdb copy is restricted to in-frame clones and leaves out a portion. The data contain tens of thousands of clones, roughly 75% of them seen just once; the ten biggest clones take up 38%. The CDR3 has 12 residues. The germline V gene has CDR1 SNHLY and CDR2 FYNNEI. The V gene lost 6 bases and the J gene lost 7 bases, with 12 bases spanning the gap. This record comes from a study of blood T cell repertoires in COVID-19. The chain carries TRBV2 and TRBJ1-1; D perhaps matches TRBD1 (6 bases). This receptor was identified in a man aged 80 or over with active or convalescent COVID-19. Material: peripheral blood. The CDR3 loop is CASRVGGGEAFF. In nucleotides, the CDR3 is TGTGCCAGCAGGGTAGGGGGTGGTGAAGCTTTCTTT.